The next 25 T cell receptor beta chains were all read from a single sample in a study of CD8+CD57+ T cells in acquired aplastic anemia (dated by TCRdb to about 2018). The run used an Illumina HiSeq 2000. Profiling of TCR beta VDJ combinations and CDR3 sequences used genomic DNA as the template. The public reads were reprocessed in TCRdb via fastp at Q25 and MiXCR, keeping in-frame beta chains. Every distinct CDR3 protein forms one entry, paired with its most common genes and DNA. This sample gives under 250,000 distinct CDR3 sequences in total; around 32% of them show up just once. Around 1.1% of the sample is taken by the ten largest. The sequenced material came from sorted CD4+, CD8+, or CD8+CD57+ T cells (not recorded which) from PBMCs. The receptors shown here come from a human donor in good health, serving as a control.

This clonotype showed up many times. The chain couples TRBV19 to TRBJ1-6; D is undetermined. The V gene lost 6 bases and the J gene lost 8 bases, with 17 bases spanning the gap. CDR1 and CDR2 from the germline V gene are LNHDA and SQIVND (reference sequence). The CDR3 is 15 residues long. The CDR3 DNA sequence: TGTGCCAGTAGACCGGGAGGGTCTAGGGATTCACCCCTCCACTTT. Amino acid sequence: CASRPGGSRDSPLHF.

The sample holds one count of this clonotype. The gene calls are TRBV24-1 and TRBJ2-3, with 7 nucleotides matching TRBD1. The germline gives CDR1 KGHDR, CDR2 SFDVKD. After removal of 2 bases from V and 4 bases from J, the junction contained 2 bases not matched to a gene. The CDR3 covers 14 residues. CDR3 coding DNA: TGTGCCACCAGTGATTACAGGGGAGCAGATACGCAGTATTTT. Translating it yields CATSDYRGADTQYF.

Ten or more counts support this clonotype. The chain is built from TRBV19 and TRBJ2-1, with a weak D call TRBD1 (6 bases). Trimming shortened V by 8 bases and J by 2 bases, and 10 bases separated the two germline ends. CDR1 and CDR2 (germline): LNHDA, SQIVND (reference sequence). This CDR3 spans 13 amino acids. As DNA, the CDR3 is TGTGCCAGTTTGGACAGCACCTACAATGAGCAGTTCTTC. Its translation is CASLDSTYNEQFF.

This clonotype was seen just once. A much larger clone lies a single base off, so this may be a read error. V is TRBV5-1 and J is TRBJ2-7, with a tentative D call TRBD1 (6 bases). V was pared by 4 bases and J by 0 bases, with 17 bases between. The CDR3 has 16 amino acids. Germline V gene sequence: CDR1 SGHRS, CDR2 YFSETQ. CDR3 DNA sequence: TGCGCCAGCAGCCCCCTGGCAGGGGCTAACTCCTACGAGCAGTACTTC. The encoded protein is CASSPLAGANSYEQYF.

The chain joins TRBV19 to TRBJ2-7; 10 positions match TRBD1. The CDR3 is 14 residues long. Germline assignment: CDR1 LNHDA and CDR2 SQIVND (reference sequence). V lost 7 bases, J lost 7 bases, and 10 bases stayed unmatched. The CDR3 DNA reads as TGTGCCAGTAATGGACAGGGGGAAGTGAGTGAGCAGTACTTC. Translation gives CASNGQGEVSEQYF.

In its sample, this clonotype was seen many times. The chain uses TRBV6-1 and TRBJ1-6; D unresolved. In germline, CDR1 is MNHNS, CDR2 SASEGT. V shed 5 bases and J shed 7 bases, with 12 bases lying between them. This CDR3 region has 14 residues. CDR3 bases: TGTGCCAGCAGTCCCAGGCCCCAAAATTCACCCCTCCACTTT. Its translation is CASSPRPQNSPLHF.

Notes on this clonotype: Since a much larger clone is just one base distant, this may be a read error. The rearrangement links TRBV6-1 to TRBJ2-7; D is ambiguous. V shed 7 bases and J shed 4 bases, with 14 bases lying between them. This CDR3 contains 13 residues. Looked up from germline, CDR1 is MNHNS and CDR2 is SASEGT. CDR3 coding DNA: TGTGCCAGCAATATAAGCCCCCGGTACGAGCAGTACTTC. This gives the protein CASNISPRYEQYF.

This rearrangement joins TRBV20-1 to TRBJ1-3; weak D call: TRBD1 (5 bases). This CDR3 is 15 amino acids long. Trimming took 2 bases from V and 3 from J, leaving 14 bases between them. Germline assignment: CDR1 DFQATT and CDR2 SNEGSKA (reference sequence). The CDR3 sequence is CSARFPGTSGNTIYF. CDR3 nucleotides: TGCAGTGCTAGATTTCCCGGGACTAGTGGAAACACCATATATTTT.

There are a few counts of this clonotype. The chain recombines TRBV5-6 with TRBJ2-7; a weak D match, TRBD2 (6 bases). Germline CDR1 and CDR2: SGHDT and YYEEEE. V was pared by 6 bases and J by 0 bases, with 16 bases between. The CDR3 has 15 residues. The CDR3 here is CASKARGDSSYEQYF. DNA for the CDR3: TGTGCCAGCAAAGCCAGAGGGGACTCCTCCTACGAGCAGTACTTC.

At least ten counts were recorded for this clonotype. This chain links TRBV24-1 with TRBJ1-5; D might be TRBD1 (5 bases). Germline assignment: CDR1 KGHDR and CDR2 SFDVKD. V lost 2 bases to trimming and J lost 6 bases, with 7 bases between them. The CDR3 contains 13 residues. CDR3 DNA: TGTGCCACCAGTGATTCCAGGGTTCAGCCCCAGCATTTT. Translation: CATSDSRVQPQHF.

This clonotype was observed a few times. The chain uses TRBV12-3 or TRBV12-4 and TRBJ1-5; TRBD1 matches 8 bases. With V trimmed by 7 bases and J by 4 bases, 6 bases remained unmatched. The CDR3 has 14 residues. The CDR3, as DNA: TGTGCCAGCACCCAGGACAGGGAAAATCAGCCCCAGCATTTT. Encoded protein: CASTQDRENQPQHF.

Details on this clonotype: A read error may be the cause here, since a much bigger clone is one base away. This chain links TRBV6-1 with TRBJ1-2, with D possibly matching TRBD1 (6 bases). Germline assignment: CDR1 MNHNS and CDR2 SASEGT. Trimming shortened V by 5 bases and J by 4 bases, and 14 bases separated the two germline ends. The CDR3 runs to 14 residues. DNA of the CDR3: TGTGCCAGCAGTCCAGGGGCTGCCGGCTATGGCTACACCTTC. It is translated as CASSPGAAGYGYTF.

This clonotype has a count of ten or more. This sequence joins TRBV24-1 and TRBJ1-2, with no clear D. In germline, CDR1 is KGHDR, CDR2 SFDVKD. V gave up 2 bases and J gave up 2 bases, with 14 bases separating them. The CDR3 extends over 16 amino acids. In nucleotides, the CDR3 is TGTGCCACCAGTGATTCCTCTCCGATACACAACTATGGCTACACCTTC. Its translation: CATSDSSPIHNYGYTF.

V is TRBV7-8 and J is TRBJ2-1; D call uncertain. Germline V lookup: CDR1 SGHVS, CDR2 FQNEAQ. Between the trimmed V and J ends, which lost 2 bases and 3 bases, there was a span of 11 bases. The CDR3 totals 15 residues. DNA of the CDR3: TGTGCCAGCAGCTTATCCCCTCCCCTCTACAATGAGCAGTTCTTC. Translated, it gives CASSLSPPLYNEQFF.

The J gene is TRBJ1-3, the V gene TRBV20-1, with D possibly matching TRBD1 (6 bases). V dropped 0 bases and J dropped 4 bases, with 16 bases sitting between them. The CDR3 is 16 residues long. Germline-derived CDR1 and CDR2 are DFQATT and SNEGSKA (reference sequence). CDR3 in DNA: TGCAGTGCTAGAGATCCCAACAGGGCGGGAGGAAACACCATATATTTT. This sequence encodes CSARDPNRAGGNTIYF.

This clonotype was seen ten or more times. The V and J genes are TRBV10-3 and TRBJ1-1; D may be TRBD1 (6 bases). Trimming removed 7 bases from V and 3 bases from J, with 12 bases in between. The CDR3 is 13 amino acids. Germline CDR1 and CDR2: ENHRY and SYGVKD. The CDR3 nucleotides read TGTGCCATCACCCAGGGGTCTTACACTGAAGCTTTCTTT. It codes for CAITQGSYTEAFF.

This clonotype was picked up many times. The V gene is TRBV5-5, the J gene TRBJ1-2, with 7 bases lining up with TRBD1. Trimming took 5 bases from V and 4 from J; bases not matched to a gene: 11. From germline, CDR1 is SGHKS and CDR2 YYEKEE (reference sequence). This CDR3 has 15 amino acids. In DNA form, the CDR3 reads TGTGCCAGCAGGTCGGAGGGGGCGTGGTCCTATGGCTACACCTTC. This codes for CASRSEGAWSYGYTF.

This clonotype was detected ten times or more. The CDR3 reads CASSSDRDYMFGTF. For the CDR3, the DNA is TGTGCCAGCAGCTCCGACAGGGACTACATGTTCGGCACCTTC. J is TRBJ1-2 and V is TRBV5-8; 7 bases map to TRBD1. The CDR3 has 14 amino acids. V was pared by 3 bases and J by 13 bases, with 15 bases of the junction left unmatched. Germline values: CDR1 SGHTS, CDR2 YDEGEE.

This chain uses TRBV24-1 with TRBJ2-7; D is possibly TRBD1 or TRBD2 (5 bases each). Per the germline V gene, CDR1 is KGHDR and CDR2 is SFDVKD. This CDR3 contains 15 residues. V was shortened by 5 bases and J by 4 bases, with 17 bases between the two germline ends. CDR3 bases: TGTGCCACCAGTGTATATCAGGGAGAGGCTTACGAGCAGTACTTC. Amino acid sequence: CATSVYQGEAYEQYF.

The V gene is TRBV3-1, the J gene TRBJ2-7; D remains ambiguous. Germline CDR1 is LGHDT and CDR2 is YNNKEL (reference sequence). V was trimmed by 2 bases and J by 2 bases, leaving 10 bases between them. This CDR3 is 14 amino acids long. The CDR3 protein is CASSQSIRPYEQYF. The DNA of the CDR3 is TGTGCCAGCAGCCAATCCATTAGACCCTACGAGCAGTACTTC.

This clonotype was seen a handful of times. A clone one base away is much larger, so this may be a read error. The chain employs TRBV7-8 and TRBJ1-1, with 7 bases identical to TRBD1. The CDR3 spans 13 residues. Per germline, CDR1 SGHVS and CDR2 FQNEAQ. The V segment lost 6 bases and the J segment 1 base; nucleotides outside the gene matches: 2. CDR3 DNA sequence: TGTGCCAGCAGACGGGACAGGAACACTGAAGCTTTCTTT. Amino acid sequence: CASRRDRNTEAFF.

This clonotype has a count of ten or more. The chain carries TRBV6-1 and TRBJ1-2, with 9 bases lining up with TRBD1. The CDR3 totals 13 residues. Germline CDR1 reads MNHNS; CDR2 reads SASEGT. With 5 bases clipped from V and 5 bases from J, the junction kept 3 bases outside the gene matches. CDR3 amino acids: CASSQGTGYGYTF. The CDR3 coding sequence is TGTGCCAGCAGTCAAGGGACAGGGTATGGCTACACCTTC.

This clonotype was found many times. The chain carries TRBV10-3 and TRBJ1-4, with 10 bases identical to TRBD1. The CDR3 has 15 amino acids. The V gene end was trimmed by 4 bases and the J gene end by 6 bases; junction bases not matched to a gene: 5. The germline V gene encodes CDR1 ENHRY and CDR2 SYGVKD. CDR3 sequence: CAISVTGTGDEKLFF. The CDR3 region has the DNA TGTGCCATCAGTGTAACCGGGACAGGGGATGAAAAACTGTTTTTT.

This clonotype was recorded a few times. This chain uses TRBV19 with TRBJ1-2, with a possible D match to TRBD1 (5 bases). The CDR3 spans 15 residues. V dropped 6 bases and J dropped 1 base, with 15 bases sitting between them. Germline V lookup: CDR1 LNHDA, CDR2 SQIVND (reference sequence). CDR3 amino acids: CASRPSTDRNYGYTF. CDR3 sequence (DNA): TGTGCCAGTAGACCATCGACAGACCGTAACTATGGCTACACCTTC. The complete variable domain, with remaining parts taken from reference TRBV19 and TRBJ1-2, reads DGGITQSPKYLFRKEGQNVTLSCEQNLNHDAMYWYRQDPGQGLRLIYYSQIVNDFQKGDIAEGYSVSREKKESFPLTVTSAQKNPTAFYLCASRPSTDRNYGYTFGSGTRLTVV.

This clonotype was recorded many times. The chain carries TRBV2 and TRBJ2-7; 10 nucleotides agree with TRBD1. This CDR3 spans 15 amino acids. Trimming at V came to 5 bases and at J to 0 bases, leaving 4 bases not matched to a gene. The germline V gene encodes CDR1 SNHLY and CDR2 FYNNEI. DNA for the CDR3: TGTGCCAGCAGTACCGGACAGGGGGTCTCCTACGAGCAGTACTTC. Its protein product is CASSTGQGVSYEQYF.